These 8 T cell receptor beta chains came from one sample sequenced in a study of cytomegalovirus exposure and HLA in healthy donors. The PCR used 60 Vbeta and 13 Jbeta primers. Using immunoSEQ multiplex PCR, the repertoire was profiled, and TCRdb retains in-frame clones only, with some absent. The profile shows under 110,000 clones, around 74% of them singletons. Specimen: PBMCs. The receptor source for this set is a woman between 35 and 50 years old in good health and CMV-seronegative.

This clone has a single count. The chain recombines TRBV30 with TRBJ2-3; D unclear. This CDR3 has 12 amino acids. Trimming cost V 0 bases and J 3 bases, with 4 bases left between them. Germline V lookup: CDR1 GTSNPN, CDR2 SVGIG (reference sequence). The CDR3 DNA sequence: TGTGCCTGGAGTGTACGGACAGATACGCAGTATTTT. It encodes CAWSVRTDTQYF.

This clone was seen a few times. V usage is TRBV4-3 and J usage is TRBJ1-2; D gene ambiguous. From germline, CDR1 is LGHNA and CDR2 YSLEER. Trimming stripped 0 bases from V and 7 bases from J, with 21 bases between. This CDR3 is built from 17 residues. CDR3 DNA sequence: TGCGCCAGCAGCCAAGACACGGGGAAGGCCCCCAACCGTGGCTACACCTTC. This codes for CASSQDTGKAPNRGYTF.

This clone has a single count. The V call is TRBV6-1, the J call TRBJ2-2; D is uncertain. The germline V gene encodes CDR1 MNHNS and CDR2 SASEGT. This CDR3 comprises 13 residues. The V gene lost 7 bases and the J gene lost 8 bases, with 14 bases spanning the gap. The CDR3 here is CASTQFPGGELFF. CDR3 in DNA: TGTGCCAGCACACAATTCCCAGGTGGGGAGCTGTTTTTT.

The V call is TRBV5-4, the J call TRBJ2-5; 9 nucleotides match TRBD1. After removal of 4 bases from V and 5 bases from J, the junction contained 15 bases not matched to a gene. This CDR3 comprises 17 residues. Germline CDR1 reads SGHNT; CDR2 reads YYREEE (reference sequence). The DNA for the CDR3 is TGTGCCAGCAGCGGGGGACCAATCGGGACAGGGCTGGAGACCCAGTACTTC. Its translation is CASSGGPIGTGLETQYF.

This clone was seen a handful of times. This chain connects TRBV18 to TRBJ1-6; tentatively, D is TRBD1 (6 bases). V was cut by 0 bases and J by 9 bases, with 9 bases left in between. Germline V gene data show CDR1 as KGHSH and CDR2 as LQKENI. There are 14 residues in the CDR3. The CDR3 spells CASSPPGGSSPLHF. The CDR3 bases are TGTGCCAGCTCACCACCAGGGGGTAGTTCACCCCTCCACTTT. Looking up the rest from reference TRBV18 and TRBJ1-6 gives the full variable domain: NAGVMQNPRHLVRRRGQEARLRCSPMKGHSHVYWYRQLPEEGLKFMVYLQKENIIDESGMPKERFSAEFPKEGPSILRIQQVVRGDSAAYFCASSPPGGSSPLHFGNGTRLTVT.

Concerning this clone itself: The same CDR3 is also encoded by other DNA sequences in this sample. The CDR3 sequence: CASSSDTGELFF. The CDR3 nucleotides are TGTGCCAGCAGCTCAGACACCGGGGAGCTGTTTTTT. This chain uses TRBV7-9 with TRBJ2-2; D not resolved. V was trimmed by 4 bases and J by 3 bases, leaving 3 bases between them. This CDR3 has 12 residues. Germline V gene data show CDR1 as SEHNR and CDR2 as FQNEAQ (reference sequence).

The chain is built from TRBV6-1 and TRBJ1-5, with D hard to call. The germline gives CDR1 MNHNS, CDR2 SASEGT. The V end was cut by 5 bases, the J end by 5 bases, with 7 bases between. This CDR3 region has 12 residues. The CDR3 is CASSREDQPQHF. The DNA for the CDR3 is TGTGCCAGCAGTAGAGAGGATCAGCCCCAGCATTTT.

The chain carries TRBV28 and TRBJ1-3; no clear D. CDR3 size: 14 residues. Deletions cut 6 bases from V and 0 bases from J, with 9 bases between. The germline gives CDR1 MDHEN, CDR2 SYDVKM. DNA for the CDR3: TGTGCCAGCAGAGCTGGGAGCTCTGGAAACACCATATATTTT. This codes for CASRAGSSGNTIYF.